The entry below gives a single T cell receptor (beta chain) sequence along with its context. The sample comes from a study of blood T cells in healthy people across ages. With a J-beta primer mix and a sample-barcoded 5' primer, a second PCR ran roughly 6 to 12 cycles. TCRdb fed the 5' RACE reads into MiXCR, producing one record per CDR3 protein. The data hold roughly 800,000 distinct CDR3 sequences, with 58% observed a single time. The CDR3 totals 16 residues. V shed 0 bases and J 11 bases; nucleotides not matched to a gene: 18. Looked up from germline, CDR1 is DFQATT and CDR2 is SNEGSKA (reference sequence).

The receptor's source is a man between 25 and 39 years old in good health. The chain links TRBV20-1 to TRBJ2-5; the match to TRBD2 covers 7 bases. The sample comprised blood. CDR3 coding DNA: TGCAGTGCTAGAGATCATTGGGGAGGGCGGTTCGATGAGCAGTACTTC. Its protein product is CSARDHWGGRFDEQYF.